This T cell receptor (beta chain) was observed in a study of blood T cells in healthy people across ages (dated by TCRdb to between 2014 and 2016). A note on the overall study: In model experiments, template switching captured roughly one uniquely barcoded TCR beta cDNA molecule for every two T cells. The study measured age-related changes in TCR beta repertoire diversity using deep sequencing normalized with unique cDNA molecular identifiers. Donors were grouped into four age groups: young (average approximately 16 years), middle-aged (less than 40), aged (around 66) and long-lived (around 80). Two additional independent replicas of 1 million unique cDNA reads from the same blood draw were analyzed for two donors (one aged 18 to 29 and one aged 80 or older). On the study overall, not on this receptor specifically: Compared with the aged group, more naive CD4+ T cells, fewer expanded clones and increased TCR diversity were shown by the long-lived group, suggesting age selection. A strong correlation was found between observed TCR beta diversity and the percentage of naive T cells measured by flow cytometry. Because the CMV infection status of the donors was unknown, age-related changes in expanded clonotypes may potentially have been confounded. Observed TCR beta diversity per million T cells fell roughly linearly with age, and a significant reduction was already apparent by age around 39. Estimates of total diversity based on one million sequenced T cells were regarded as lower bounds and as underestimates. Bulk unsorted PBMC profiling prevented conclusive comparison of naive and antigen-experienced compartments.

This clonotype turned up a few times. No antigen is known for it. No quality values exist for individual bases; no much larger clone is one base distant. Donors were 35 to 40 systemically healthy Caucasian individuals from Russia aged about 6 to 100 years. Each donor gave roughly 9 milliliters of peripheral blood, drawn into EDTA-treated Vacutainer tubes. Ficoll-Paque density-gradient centrifugation was used to isolate PBMCs, with at least 7 million per sample. Total RNA, at least 6 micrograms per sample, was extracted from PBMCs with Trizol reagent. For every donor, an aliquot of PBMCs went through flow cytometry to measure the percentages of naive CD45RAhigh/CD27high T cells. The germline V gene (reference sequence) provides CDR1 SEHNR and CDR2 FQNEAQ. Spanning cysteine to phenylalanine, the CDR3 consists of 16 amino acids. CDR3 DNA only is kept here, 48 bases in frame from base 1. V loses 4 bases at its end and J loses 5 bases; junction bases beyond the gene matches: 13.

Libraries came from 5' RACE. Sequencing took place on an Illumina HiSeq 2500. The second PCR ran for about 7 to 11 cycles and used a J-beta primer mix along with a sample-barcoded 5' primer. A template-switch 5' adaptor carrying 12 random nucleotides introduced a unique molecular identifier onto each TCR beta cDNA molecule. Each sample yielded at least 2.5 million CDR3-containing paired-end reads. First-strand cDNA synthesis was performed from all RNA using the Mint cDNA synthesis kit, with priming by a TRBC-specific oligonucleotide. All cDNA was treated with uracil-DNA glycosylase and then went through a first 18-cycle PCR with the universal primers M1SS and BC2_uni_R. On the study's bioinformatics: For normalization, 1 million high-quality reads were randomly selected from each sample, with every read carrying a distinct molecular identifier. Reads sharing molecular identifiers were discarded rather than binned into consensus sequences. MiTCR, run with a Q25 quality threshold and the strictest error-elimination algorithm, handled CDR3 identification, clonotype clustering and error correction. A nonparametric unseen species model using Euler transformation provided a lower-bound estimate of total TCR beta diversity. TCRdb passed the public sequencing reads through fastp at Q25 and MiXCR, retaining productive beta sequences. Under each unique CDR3 protein, matching rows form one entry showing the most common genes and DNA. What appears here as the V and J calls and clone size reflects TCRdb's work, not the paper's. This sample has hundreds of thousands of distinct CDR3 sequences in its table, and 24% of those were observed once. The top ten constitute under 9% of the sample.

These data were likewise used in another study, on T cells of mothers and their children. The second paper states: Nine systemically healthy Caucasian individuals, comprising three mothers and their six children, were included as donors. cDNA synthesis used all of the extracted RNA, with 1.5 ug of RNA in each 15 ul reaction. In the second PCR, sample barcodes and 2-4 random nucleotides were introduced via the M1S primer. Over 9 million TCR beta CDR3 reads were obtained for each mother, and some 3 million reads were obtained for each child. Thymic selection similarly shapes TCR recombination output in related and unrelated pairs, with minor effect from inherited differences. Normalized repertoire overlap in related mother-child pairs was always slightly higher than in unrelated mother-child pairs, but the difference was never significant. No persistent microchimeric T cell clones were found, with a detection sensitivity of roughly 92 clones per million clonotypes. The study used deep NGS to compare TCR beta repertoires of mothers and children, seeking features distinguishing related mother-child pairs from unrelated individuals. Mothers averaged about 40 +/- 4 years of age and children averaged roughly 10 +/- 4 years. After adapters were ligated using NEBNext reagents, the libraries underwent 100+100 nt paired-end sequencing on an Illumina HiSeq 2000. To prevent cross-contamination, the mother and child libraries were prepared one month apart and sequenced in separate runs. Each donor had between roughly 450,000 and 2,100,000 distinct TCR beta clonotypes identified. Naive TCR beta clonotypes were estimated from low-frequency clonotypes matched to each donor's FACS-determined naive share, without sorting.

Sequenced material: blood. The TCR was taken from a boy between 5 and 17 years old in good health. Recombination connected TRBV7-9 to TRBJ2-5, with 7 middle bases fitting TRBD1. The CDR3 here reads CASSSRQGVGPETQYF. The DNA sequence is given as TGTGCCAGCAGCTCTCGTCAGGGGGTGGGCCCGGAGACCCAGTACTTC.